This passage covers 8 T cell receptor beta chains from one sample sequenced in a study of T-cell memory formation after mild COVID-19. Each CDR3 protein is one row after TCRdb ran MiXCR on the 5' RACE reads. The repertoire holds 100,000 to 150,000 distinct CDR3 sequences, with about 15% as singletons. Sequencing used PBMCs or a T cell subset sorted from them (not recorded which). These receptors came from an adult woman who had mild COVID-19 (a few samples of this study predate the infection). Cell type and time point are not known.

A few counts support this clonotype. The V and J genes are TRBV7-6 and TRBJ2-4; D could derive from TRBD1 or TRBD2 (6 bases each). CDR1 is SGHVS and CDR2 is FNYEAQ in the germline V gene. V shed 5 bases and J shed 7 bases, with 15 bases lying between them. CDR3 length: 14 residues. DNA for the CDR3: TGTGCCAGCAGCCCCAAGGGGGGAAGGAACATTCAGTACTTC. This sequence encodes CASSPKGGRNIQYF.

The chain employs TRBV15 and TRBJ2-5; 8 bases agree with TRBD1. V lost 2 bases and J lost 7; bases outside the gene matches: 9. The CDR3 extends over 15 amino acids. Germline CDR1 and CDR2: LNHNV and YYDKDF (reference sequence). The DNA of the CDR3 is TGTGCCACCAGCAGAAGTGACAGGGGAGAGCGGACCCAGTACTTC. Residues: CATSRSDRGERTQYF. Together with reference TRBV15 and TRBJ2-5, the CDR3 gives the full variable domain: DAMVIQNPRYQVTQFGKPVTLSCSQTLNHNVMYWYQQKSSQAPKLLFHYYDKDFNNEADTPDNFQSRRPNTSFCFLDIRSPGLGDTAMYLCATSRSDRGERTQYFGPGTRLLVL.

The chain has TRBV12-3 or TRBV12-4 and TRBJ1-1; no reliable D call. Trimming left V 3 bases short and J 0 bases short, with 8 bases between. This CDR3 is 14 amino acids long. CDR3 coding DNA: TGTGCCAGCAGTTTTTGGCACTTGAACACTGAAGCTTTCTTT. Its protein product is CASSFWHLNTEAFF.

DNA of the CDR3: TGTGCCAGCACCTTGACAGGGCCAACCGGGGAGCTGTTTTTT. Encoded protein: CASTLTGPTGELFF. This chain connects TRBV11-2 to TRBJ2-2; 7 bases are shared with TRBD1. The CDR3 sequence is 14 residues long. Per germline, CDR1 SGHAT and CDR2 FQNNGV. Trimming cost V 7 bases and J 5 bases; bases outside gene matches: 7.

This clonotype was counted at least ten times. This chain joins TRBV5-1 and TRBJ2-2; D is unresolved. Trimming took 0 bases from V and 2 from J, leaving 11 bases between them. The germline CDR1 and CDR2 sequences are SGHRS and YFSETQ. The CDR3 is 16 amino acids. CDR3 sequence: CASSLVMSGNTGELFF. For the CDR3, the DNA is TGCGCCAGCAGCTTGGTGATGTCCGGCAACACCGGGGAGCTGTTTTTT. Combining the CDR3 with reference TRBV5-1 and TRBJ2-2 gives the whole variable domain KAGVTQTPRYLIKTRGQQVTLSCSPISGHRSVSWYQQTPGQGLQFLFEYFSETQRNKGNFPGRFSGRQFSNSRSEMNVSTLELGDSALYLCASSLVMSGNTGELFFGEGSRLTVL.

The V gene is TRBV4-1, the J gene TRBJ1-2; perhaps TRBD1 as D (5 bases). The CDR3 runs 16 residues. V dropped 0 bases and J dropped 5 bases, with 16 bases sitting between them. Germline values: CDR1 MGHRA, CDR2 YSYEKL. The CDR3 coding sequence is TGCGCCAGCAGCCAAGATGGGGCAGGTTTTTCTTATGGCTACACCTTC. It is translated as CASSQDGAGFSYGYTF.

V gene TRBV20-1 combines with J gene TRBJ2-1; 8 bases are shared with TRBD2. With 5 bases clipped from V and 6 bases from J, the junction kept 0 bases outside the gene matches. This CDR3 has 11 residues. CDR1 is DFQATT, CDR2 SNEGSKA, per germline (reference sequence). CDR3 sequence: CSAAGGNEQFF. The CDR3 coding sequence is TGCAGTGCTGCGGGAGGCAATGAGCAGTTCTTC.

In its sample, this clonotype was seen a few times. The genes are TRBV20-1 and TRBJ2-3; D is unclear. Germline V gives CDR1 DFQATT, CDR2 SNEGSKA (reference sequence). CDR3 length equals 15 residues. Trimming removed 0 bases from V and 1 base from J, with 11 bases in between. The CDR3 DNA sequence: TGCAGTGCTAGAGATCCTGGTTCCGGCACAGATACGCAGTATTTT. It is translated as CSARDPGSGTDTQYF.